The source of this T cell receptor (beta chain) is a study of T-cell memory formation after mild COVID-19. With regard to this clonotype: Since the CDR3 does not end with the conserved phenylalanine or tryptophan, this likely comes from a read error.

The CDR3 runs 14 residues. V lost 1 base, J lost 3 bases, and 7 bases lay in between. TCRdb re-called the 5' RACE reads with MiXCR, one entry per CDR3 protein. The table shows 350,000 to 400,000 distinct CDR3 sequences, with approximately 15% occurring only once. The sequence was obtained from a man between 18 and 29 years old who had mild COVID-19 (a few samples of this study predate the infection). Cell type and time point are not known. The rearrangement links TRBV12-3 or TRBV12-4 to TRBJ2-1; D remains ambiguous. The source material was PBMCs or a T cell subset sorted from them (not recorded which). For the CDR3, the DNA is TGTGCCAGCAGTTTAGTGTATAGCTACAATGAGCAGTTCTTA. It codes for CASSLVYSYNEQFL.